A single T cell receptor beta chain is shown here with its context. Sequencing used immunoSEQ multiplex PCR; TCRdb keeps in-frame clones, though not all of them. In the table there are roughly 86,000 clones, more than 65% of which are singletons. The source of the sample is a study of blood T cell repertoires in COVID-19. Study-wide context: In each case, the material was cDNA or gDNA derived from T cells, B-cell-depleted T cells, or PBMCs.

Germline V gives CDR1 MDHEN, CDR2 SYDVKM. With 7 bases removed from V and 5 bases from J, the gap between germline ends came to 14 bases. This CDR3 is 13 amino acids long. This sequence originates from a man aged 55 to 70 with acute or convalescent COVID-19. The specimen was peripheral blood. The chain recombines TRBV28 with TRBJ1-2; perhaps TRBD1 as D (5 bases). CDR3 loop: CASIRTGSYGYTF. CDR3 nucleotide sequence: TGTGCCAGCATTAGAACAGGATCGTATGGCTACACCTTC.